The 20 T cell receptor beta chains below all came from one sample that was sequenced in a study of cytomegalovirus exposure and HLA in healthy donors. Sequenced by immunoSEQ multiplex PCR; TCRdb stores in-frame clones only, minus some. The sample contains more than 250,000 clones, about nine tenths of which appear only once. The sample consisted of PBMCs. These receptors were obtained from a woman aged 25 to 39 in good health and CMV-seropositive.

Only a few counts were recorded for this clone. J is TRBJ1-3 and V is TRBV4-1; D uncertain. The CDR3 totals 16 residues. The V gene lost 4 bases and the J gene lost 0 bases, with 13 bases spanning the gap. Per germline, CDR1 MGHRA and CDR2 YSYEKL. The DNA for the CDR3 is TGCGCCAGCAGCCCTCGAGACTCCAGCTCTGGAAACACCATATATTTT. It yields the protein CASSPRDSSSGNTIYF.

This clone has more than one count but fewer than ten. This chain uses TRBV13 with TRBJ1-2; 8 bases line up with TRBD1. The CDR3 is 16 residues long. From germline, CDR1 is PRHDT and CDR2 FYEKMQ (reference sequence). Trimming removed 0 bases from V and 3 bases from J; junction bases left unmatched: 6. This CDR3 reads CASSLGAQTGDYGYTF. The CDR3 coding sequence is TGTGCCAGCAGCTTAGGGGCTCAGACAGGGGACTATGGCTACACCTTC.

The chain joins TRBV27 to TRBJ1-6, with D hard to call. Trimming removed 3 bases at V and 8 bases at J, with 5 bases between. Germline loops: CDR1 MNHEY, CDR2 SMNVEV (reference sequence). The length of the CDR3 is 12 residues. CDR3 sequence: CASSLGYSPLHF. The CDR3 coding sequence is TGTGCCAGCAGTTTGGGATATTCACCCCTCCACTTT.

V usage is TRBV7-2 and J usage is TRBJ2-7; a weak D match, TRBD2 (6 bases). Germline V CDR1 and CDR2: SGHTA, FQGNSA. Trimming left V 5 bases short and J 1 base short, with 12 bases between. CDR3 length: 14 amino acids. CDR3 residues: CASSRRLVSYEQYF. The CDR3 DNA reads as TGTGCCAGCAGCCGCCGACTAGTGTCCTACGAGCAGTACTTC.

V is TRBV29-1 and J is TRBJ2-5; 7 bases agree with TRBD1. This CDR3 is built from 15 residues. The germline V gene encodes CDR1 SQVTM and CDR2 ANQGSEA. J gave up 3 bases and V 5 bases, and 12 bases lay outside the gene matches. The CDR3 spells CSVKETGAREETQYF. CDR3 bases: TGCAGCGTTAAGGAAACAGGGGCCCGCGAAGAGACCCAGTACTTC.

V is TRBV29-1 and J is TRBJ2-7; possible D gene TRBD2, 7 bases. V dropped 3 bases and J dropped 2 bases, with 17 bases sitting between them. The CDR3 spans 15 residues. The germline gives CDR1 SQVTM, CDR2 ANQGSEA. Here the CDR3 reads CSVDSEGEGTYEQYF. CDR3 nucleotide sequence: TGCAGCGTTGATTCTGAGGGGGAGGGAACCTACGAGCAGTACTTC.

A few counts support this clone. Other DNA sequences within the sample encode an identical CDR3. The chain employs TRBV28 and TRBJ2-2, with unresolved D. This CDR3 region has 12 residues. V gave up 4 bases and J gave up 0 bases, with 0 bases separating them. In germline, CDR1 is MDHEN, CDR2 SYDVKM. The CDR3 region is CASSSNTGELFF. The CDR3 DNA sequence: TGTGCCAGCAGTTCGAACACCGGGGAGCTGTTTTTT.

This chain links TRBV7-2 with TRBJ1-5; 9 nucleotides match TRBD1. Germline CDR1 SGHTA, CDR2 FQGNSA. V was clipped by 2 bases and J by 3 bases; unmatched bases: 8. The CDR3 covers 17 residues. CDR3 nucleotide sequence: TGTGCCAGCAGCTTAAACCCCTGGGACAGGGCCAATCAGCCCCAGCATTTT. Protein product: CASSLNPWDRANQPQHF.

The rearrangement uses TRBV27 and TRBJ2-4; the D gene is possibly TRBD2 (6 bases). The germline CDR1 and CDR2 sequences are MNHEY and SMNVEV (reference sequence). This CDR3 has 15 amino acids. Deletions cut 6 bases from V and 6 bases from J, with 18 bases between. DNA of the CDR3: TGTGCCAGCAGCCGCGGGGCAGGCTTCTTAAACATTCAGTACTTC. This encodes CASSRGAGFLNIQYF.

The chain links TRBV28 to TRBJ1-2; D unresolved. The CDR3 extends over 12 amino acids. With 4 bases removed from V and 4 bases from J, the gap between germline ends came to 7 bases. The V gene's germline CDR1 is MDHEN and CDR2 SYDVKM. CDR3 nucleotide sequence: TGTGCCAGCAGTTCCCGGACCTATGGCTACACCTTC. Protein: CASSSRTYGYTF.

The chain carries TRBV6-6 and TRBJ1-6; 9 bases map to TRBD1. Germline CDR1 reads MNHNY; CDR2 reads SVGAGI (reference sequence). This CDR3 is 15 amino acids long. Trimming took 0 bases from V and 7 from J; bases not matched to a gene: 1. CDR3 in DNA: TGTGCCAGCAGTTACTCGGGACAGGGAAATTCACCCCTCCACTTT. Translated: CASSYSGQGNSPLHF.

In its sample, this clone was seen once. The CDR3 here is CASRGGGTDTQYF. The CDR3 bases are TGTGCCAGCAGGGGGGGCGGCACAGATACGCAGTATTTT. The rearrangement links TRBV7-2 to TRBJ2-3; D is possibly TRBD1 or TRBD2 (6 bases each). V was cut by 6 bases and J by 1 base, with 8 bases left in between. This CDR3 is built from 13 residues. CDR1 SGHTA and CDR2 FQGNSA come from the germline V gene.

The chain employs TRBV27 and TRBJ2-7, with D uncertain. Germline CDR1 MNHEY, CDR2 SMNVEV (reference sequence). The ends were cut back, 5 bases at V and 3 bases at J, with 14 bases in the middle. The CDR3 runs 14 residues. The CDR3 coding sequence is TGTGCCAGCAGTATTAACAGTGTCAACTACGAGCAGTACTTC. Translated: CASSINSVNYEQYF.

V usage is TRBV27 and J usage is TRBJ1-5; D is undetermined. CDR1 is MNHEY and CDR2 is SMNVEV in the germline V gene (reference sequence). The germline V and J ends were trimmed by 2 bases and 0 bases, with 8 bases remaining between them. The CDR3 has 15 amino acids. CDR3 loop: CASSLVRGSNQPQHF. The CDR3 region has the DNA TGTGCCAGCAGTTTAGTGCGGGGTAGCAATCAGCCCCAGCATTTT.

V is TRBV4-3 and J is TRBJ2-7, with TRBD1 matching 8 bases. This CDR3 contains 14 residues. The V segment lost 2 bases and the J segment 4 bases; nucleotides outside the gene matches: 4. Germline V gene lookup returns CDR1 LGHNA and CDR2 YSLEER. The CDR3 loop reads CASSQRTGPYEQYF. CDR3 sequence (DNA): TGCGCCAGCAGCCAAAGGACAGGGCCTTACGAGCAGTACTTC.

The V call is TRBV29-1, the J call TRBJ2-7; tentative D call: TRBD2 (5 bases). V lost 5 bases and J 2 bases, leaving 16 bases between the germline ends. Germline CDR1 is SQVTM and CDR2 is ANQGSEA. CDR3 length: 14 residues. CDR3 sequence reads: CSVLNLAQTYEQYF. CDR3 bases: TGCAGCGTTTTAAACCTAGCACAAACCTACGAGCAGTACTTC.

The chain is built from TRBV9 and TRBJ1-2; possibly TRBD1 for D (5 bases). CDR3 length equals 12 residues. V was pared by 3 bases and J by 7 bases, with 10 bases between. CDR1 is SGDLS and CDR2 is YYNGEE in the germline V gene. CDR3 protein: CASSGLGGGYTF. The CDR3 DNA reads TGTGCCAGCAGCGGCCTTGGGGGTGGCTACACCTTC.

The CDR3 is CASSLDRHNEQFF. The CDR3 nucleotides read TGTGCCAGCAGCCTGGACAGACACAATGAGCAGTTCTTC. The chain has TRBV5-6 and TRBJ2-1, with a tentative D call TRBD1 (6 bases). With 4 bases removed from V and 5 bases from J, the gap between germline ends came to 10 bases. The CDR3 totals 13 residues. Germline assignment: CDR1 SGHDT and CDR2 YYEEEE.

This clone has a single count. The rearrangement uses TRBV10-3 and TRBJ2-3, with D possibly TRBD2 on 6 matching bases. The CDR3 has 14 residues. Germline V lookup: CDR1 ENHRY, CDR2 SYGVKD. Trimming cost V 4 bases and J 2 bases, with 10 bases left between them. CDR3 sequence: CAISAGVDTDTQYF. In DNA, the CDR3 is TGTGCCATCAGTGCGGGGGTTGACACAGATACGCAGTATTTT.

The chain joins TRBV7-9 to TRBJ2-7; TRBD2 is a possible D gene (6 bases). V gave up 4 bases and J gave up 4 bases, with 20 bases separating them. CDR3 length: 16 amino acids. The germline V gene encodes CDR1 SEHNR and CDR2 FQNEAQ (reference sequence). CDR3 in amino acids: CASSSRDIAVSYEQYF. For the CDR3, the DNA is TGTGCCAGCAGCTCCAGAGACATAGCGGTGAGTTACGAGCAGTACTTC.